The 23 T cell receptor beta chains in this list originate from one sample, sequenced in a study of T cells in Graves' hyperthyroidism and ophthalmopathy. RNA transcripts served as the template for amplifying TCR beta CDR3 regions. The HTBI primer set served for first-round RT-PCR of the TCR CDR3. Each CDR3 protein is one row after TCRdb ran MiXCR on the multiplex PCR reads. The table records about 640,000 distinct CDR3 sequences, more than 20% of them present only once. Sequenced sample: blood. These receptors were collected from a man under 40 with Graves' ophthalmopathy.

The chain is built from TRBV25-1 and TRBJ2-5; D uncertain. Trimming pared 3 bases from V and 7 bases from J, leaving 6 bases between. The germline gives CDR1 MGHDK, CDR2 SYGVNS. CDR3 size: 11 residues. CDR3 sequence reads: CASSEGGTQYF. The CDR3 DNA reads TGTGCCAGCAGTGAGGGTGGGACCCAGTACTTC.

This chain joins TRBV11-3 and TRBJ2-1; D call uncertain. There are 13 residues in the CDR3. Germline CDR1 SGHNT, CDR2 YENEEA. V dropped 1 base and J dropped 7 bases, with 8 bases sitting between them. DNA of the CDR3: TGTGCCAGCAGCTTAGCGTCTATTAATGAGCAGTTCTTC. Translated: CASSLASINEQFF.

This clonotype has a count of ten or more. The chain links TRBV7-2 to TRBJ2-5, with D unresolved. In germline, CDR1 is SGHTA, CDR2 FQGNSA. The CDR3 length is 15 residues. Trimming removed 0 bases at V and 0 bases at J, with 8 bases between. The CDR3 loop is CASSLAARYQETQYF. Here the CDR3 DNA reads TGTGCCAGCAGCTTAGCGGCAAGGTACCAAGAGACCCAGTACTTC.

The chain uses TRBV5-6 and TRBJ2-2, with 8 bases lining up with TRBD1. Germline V gene data show CDR1 as SGHDT and CDR2 as YYEEEE. V shed 5 bases, J shed 6 bases, and the junction held 6 bases outside the gene matches. The CDR3 spans 14 residues. CDR3 amino acids: CASRKDRAAGELFF. CDR3 nucleotide sequence: TGTGCCAGCAGGAAGGACAGGGCGGCCGGGGAGCTGTTTTTT. Variable domain in full (rest from reference TRBV5-6 and TRBJ2-2): DAGVTQSPTHLIKTRGQQVTLRCSPKSGHDTVSWYQQALGQGPQFIFQYYEEEERQRGNFPDRFSGHQFPNYSSELNVNALLLGDSALYLCASRKDRAAGELFFGEGSRLTVL.

This clonotype has just a few counts. V is TRBV10-3 and J is TRBJ2-1, with 8 bases lining up with TRBD2. Unmatched junction bases numbered 1, after V lost 6 bases and J lost 0 bases. CDR3 length: 14 residues. The germline gives CDR1 ENHRY, CDR2 SYGVKD. In nucleotides, the CDR3 is TGTGCCATCAGAAGCGGGAGCTCCTACAATGAGCAGTTCTTC. This sequence encodes CAIRSGSSYNEQFF.

V usage is TRBV27 and J usage is TRBJ2-1, with 7 bases that match TRBD2. The J segment lost 3 bases and the V segment lost 2 bases, leaving 7 bases of the junction unmatched. The CDR3 covers 16 residues. The germline gives CDR1 MNHEY, CDR2 SMNVEV (reference sequence). DNA of the CDR3: TGTGCCAGCAGTTTAACGGGAGGCGAATACTACAATGAGCAGTTCTTC. Translating gives CASSLTGGEYYNEQFF.

The V call is TRBV30, the J call TRBJ2-7; D gene uncertain. The V end was cut by 5 bases, the J end by 2 bases, with 16 bases between. Per germline, CDR1 GTSNPN and CDR2 SVGIG (reference sequence). The CDR3 extends over 14 amino acids. This CDR3 is CAWSPPLGTYEQYF. As DNA, the CDR3 is TGTGCCTGGTCACCCCCCCTAGGAACCTACGAGCAGTACTTC.

This clonotype was picked up a small number of times. The chain combines TRBV10-3 with TRBJ2-7; 9 nucleotides agree with TRBD1. The ends lost 4 bases at V and 3 bases at J; junction bases unmatched: 7. The V gene's germline CDR1 is ENHRY and CDR2 SYGVKD. The CDR3 length is 15 residues. This CDR3 reads CAISAGQGRNYEQYF. CDR3 bases: TGTGCCATCAGTGCGGGACAGGGCCGAAACTACGAGCAGTACTTC.

The chain has TRBV3-1 and TRBJ2-3; no definite D call. Germline V CDR1 and CDR2: LGHDT, YNNKEL (reference sequence). V gave up 4 bases and J gave up 10 bases, with 12 bases separating them. The CDR3 consists of 12 residues. Written as DNA, the CDR3 is TGTGCCAGCAGCCCTCCGGAAGGCTCGCAGTATTTT. This sequence encodes CASSPPEGSQYF.

There are a few counts of this clonotype. The CDR3 bases are TGTGCCAGCAGGGCCATTCCGGGACTATCCTACGAGCAGTACTTC. Translated: CASRAIPGLSYEQYF. The chain carries TRBV11-2 and TRBJ2-7; TRBD2 aligns across 7 bases. V shed 6 bases, J shed 1 base, and the junction held 9 bases outside the gene matches. CDR3 size: 15 residues. The V gene's germline CDR1 is SGHAT and CDR2 FQNNGV.

The chain couples TRBV4-1 to TRBJ1-2; D gene ambiguous. The V end was cut by 1 base, the J end by 4 bases, with 10 bases between. The length of the CDR3 is 14 residues. Germline V lookup: CDR1 MGHRA, CDR2 YSYEKL. The CDR3 sequence is CASSQGPLSYGYTF. The CDR3 DNA reads as TGCGCCAGCAGCCAAGGGCCTCTCTCCTATGGCTACACCTTC.

This clonotype was counted at least ten times. The chain combines TRBV6-2 or TRBV6-3 with TRBJ1-5; D remains unclear. V was clipped by 0 bases and J by 2 bases, with 17 bases between them. The CDR3 has 18 amino acids. Germline V CDR1 and CDR2: MNHEY, SVGEGT. CDR3 bases: TGTGCCAGCAGTTACTCGGAGGTCATCCTATCGGGCAATCAGCCCCAGCATTTT. This translates into CASSYSEVILSGNQPQHF.

This clonotype was observed at least ten times. The genes are TRBV7-2 and TRBJ2-1, with 9 bases lining up with TRBD2. V trimming: 5 bases; J trimming: 5 bases; junction bases outside the gene matches: 4. From germline, CDR1 is SGHTA and CDR2 FQGNSA. CDR3 length equals 14 residues. The DNA of the CDR3 is TGTGCCAGCAGCCCACGGACTAGCGACAATGAGCAGTTCTTC. Protein sequence: CASSPRTSDNEQFF.

This chain joins TRBV2 and TRBJ1-4; no reliable D call. Germline V gives CDR1 SNHLY, CDR2 FYNNEI. V dropped 11 bases and J dropped 5 bases, with 12 bases sitting between them. The CDR3 is 12 amino acids. The DNA of the CDR3 is TGTGCCGGCGAGGAACAGAATGAAAAACTGTTTTTT. Amino acids: CAGEEQNEKLFF.

This clonotype showed up many times. The chain couples TRBV28 to TRBJ2-1; D call uncertain. Trimming left V 3 bases short and J 3 bases short, with 21 bases between. This CDR3 contains 18 residues. The germline CDR1 and CDR2 sequences are MDHEN and SYDVKM. CDR3 bases: TGTGCCAGCAGTTTTAGGGTACCACGAGGTCTTTTCTACAATGAGCAGTTCTTC. Amino acids: CASSFRVPRGLFYNEQFF.

This sequence joins TRBV7-2 and TRBJ2-3; 8 bases map to TRBD2. Trimming at V came to 7 bases and at J to 4 bases, leaving 16 bases not matched to a gene. This CDR3 is built from 17 residues. The germline CDR1 and CDR2 sequences are SGHTA and FQGNSA. The CDR3 DNA reads TGTGCCAGCACCCTAGGGGCGGCGGGAGGTTTCCCAGATACGCAGTATTTT. This translates into CASTLGAAGGFPDTQYF.

This clonotype has a count of ten or more. The chain couples TRBV20-1 to TRBJ1-1, with TRBD1 identical over 8 bases. Germline lookup yields CDR1 DFQATT and CDR2 SNEGSKA (reference sequence). V trimming: 2 bases; J trimming: 4 bases; junction bases outside the gene matches: 9. This CDR3 contains 15 residues. CDR3 protein: CSARPRQGHSTEAFF. CDR3 in DNA: TGCAGTGCTAGACCTCGACAGGGGCATAGCACTGAAGCTTTCTTT.

Turning to this clonotype: This may be a read error: a much more frequent sequence differs by one nucleotide. The chain employs TRBV30 and TRBJ1-2; D is ambiguous. Germline CDR1 and CDR2: GTSNPN and SVGIG (reference sequence). There are 12 residues in the CDR3. The chain's CDR3 is CTWSVFGDGYTF. As DNA, the CDR3 is TGTACCTGGAGTGTATTTGGGGATGGCTACACCTTC.

This clonotype has more than one count but fewer than ten. The rearrangement uses TRBV12-5 and TRBJ1-5; D unclear. V was shortened by 0 bases and J by 1 base, with 10 bases between the two germline ends. CDR1 and CDR2 (germline): LGHNT, FRNRAP. This CDR3 region has 16 residues. The CDR3 is CASGLVREISNQPQHF. The CDR3 DNA is TGTGCTAGTGGTTTGGTACGAGAGATCAGCAATCAGCCCCAGCATTTT.

The chain employs TRBV20-1 and TRBJ2-7; 11 nucleotides match TRBD2. CDR1 is DFQATT and CDR2 is SNEGSKA in the germline V gene (reference sequence). V shed 6 bases and J 5 bases; nucleotides not matched to a gene: 3. This CDR3 spans 12 amino acids. CDR3 in DNA: TGCAGTGCCATGACTAGCGGGAACGAGCAGTACTTC. Amino acid sequence: CSAMTSGNEQYF.

This clonotype was found many times. The V and J genes are TRBV12-3 or TRBV12-4 and TRBJ2-1, with 14 bases lining up with TRBD2. The CDR3 has 18 residues. Germline trimming cut 7 bases from V and 5 bases from J; bases unmatched to any gene: 13. The CDR3 coding sequence is TGTGCCAGCACTCGGGTGGGACTAGCGGGAGTTGGTGACAATGAGCAGTTCTTC. This codes for CASTRVGLAGVGDNEQFF.

This clonotype was recorded a few times. The chain joins TRBV18 to TRBJ2-3; the match to TRBD2 covers 10 bases. This CDR3 region has 18 residues. CDR1 is KGHSH, CDR2 LQKENI, per germline. The trim removed 6 bases at V and 2 bases at J, leaving 14 bases unmatched. Here the CDR3 reads CASSPWELAGVLTDTQYF. As DNA, the CDR3 is TGTGCCAGCTCTCCGTGGGAGCTAGCGGGAGTACTCACAGATACGCAGTATTTT.

This clonotype was detected many times. V gene TRBV18 combines with J gene TRBJ2-5; D might be TRBD2 (5 bases). The CDR3 has 12 amino acids. Trimming shortened V by 4 bases and J by 9 bases, and 12 bases separated the two germline ends. Looked up from germline, CDR1 is KGHSH and CDR2 is LQKENI. The CDR3 DNA is TGTGCCAGCTCACTCCCAGACGGGGCCCAGTACTTC. It encodes CASSLPDGAQYF.